This TCR beta chain was profiled in a study of T cell responses to AZD1222 COVID-19 vaccine. Germline V CDR1 and CDR2: KGHSH, LQKENI. The germline V and J ends were trimmed by 3 bases and 3 bases, with 15 bases remaining between them. The CDR3 consists of 17 residues. Clones were read by immunoSEQ multiplex PCR, and TCRdb kept only the in-frame ones, dropping some. The table records over 45,000 clones, 70% to 90% of them present only once. This clone appeared once. The receptor's source is an adult in good health. This chain uses TRBV18 with TRBJ1-6, with D unresolved. The sequencing used peripheral blood, collected on day 0 of AZD1222 vaccination. This CDR3 is CASSPREIRNYNSPLHF. DNA for the CDR3: TGTGCCAGCTCACCCCGGGAGATTCGAAACTATAATTCACCCCTCCACTTT.